This section outlines one TCR beta chain sequence together with its context. The antigen remains unidentified. The CDR3 loop spans 15 amino acids. Germline V gives CDR1 SGHTA, CDR2 FQGNSA. The junction had 11 bases not matched to a gene; V was cut back by 5 bases and J by 8 bases. Blood sampling took place at baseline, cycle 4 day 1, and cycle 7 day 1. Only in-frame clones appear in the TCRdb table, and some are missing; sequencing was by immunoSEQ multiplex PCR. Seen here are 77,000 or so clones, about four fifths observed once, and the top ten hold 0.51%. This entry comes from a study of OX40 agonist ivuxolimab in advanced cancers. The overall study: Every patient in dose escalation had hepatocellular carcinoma, melanoma, renal cell or head and neck cancer.

Overall study results and limits: At 0.1 to 3.0 mg/kg and by week 6, clonal expansion occurred in CD4+ and CD8+ blood T cells. Low normalized T-cell clonal expansion was also seen in some nonresponders.

Source: CD4+ or CD8+ T cells sorted from blood, taken in a trial of the OX40 agonist ivuxolimab. This chain joins TRBV7-2 and TRBJ2-1; 8 bases map to TRBD1. The sequence was obtained from an adult with an advanced solid tumor such as melanoma, head and neck, liver or kidney cancer. DNA for the CDR3: TGTGCCAGCAGCCCCACCTCCGGACAGGGCTATGAGCAGTTCTTC. Translated: CASSPTSGQGYEQFF.